The TCR beta chain described here comes from a study of STAT5B mutations in CD4+ large granular lymphocyte leukemia. This CDR3 has 13 amino acids. TCRdb's table, derived via immunoSEQ multiplex PCR, lists solely in-frame clones and lacks some. The sample has roughly 38,000 clones; approximately 72% are singletons. The TCR sequence derives from a human donor in good health. The chain is built from TRBV21-1 and TRBJ1-1. TRBV21-1 has pseudogene status. The specimen was CD4+ T cells from blood buffy coats. DNA of the CDR3: TGTGCCAGCACCGAGGACCGAAGTTGGGAGGCTTTCTTT. This translates into CASTEDRSWEAFF.